These T cell receptor beta chains were read from a single sample in a study of beta chain features in type 1 diabetes. TCRdb's table, derived via immunoSEQ multiplex PCR, lists solely in-frame clones and lacks some. The data show hundreds of thousands of clones, with more than 9.5% seen just once and less than 0.06% held by the top ten. Sequencing used naive CD4+ T cells from blood. The receptor set was obtained from a woman younger than 35 in good health. Both conserved end residues are part of each CDR3. A D gene is named only where the DNA matches it firmly. Some rows mark clone size as missing; the rest say once, few, many or name a class of expanded clone.

j_call v_call clone_size d_call cdr3_nt cdr3_aa
TRBJ1-5 TRBV6-5 NA NA TGTGCCAGCAGTTACTCTTATAGTCAGCCCCAGCATTTT CASSYSYSQPQHF
TRBJ2-3 TRBV7-3 NA TRBD1 TGTGCCAGCAGCTTAACAGGCGGACAGGGTGCAGATACGCAGTATTTT CASSLTGGQGADTQYF
TRBJ2-5 TRBV5-1 few TRBD2 TGCGCCAGCAGCGTCGGGACTAGCGGGGGGCAAGAGACCCAGTACTTC CASSVGTSGGQETQYF
TRBJ2-3 TRBV7-2 NA TRBD2 TGTGCCAGCAGCACCAGAGGTAGCGGGGGAGCTAGCACAGATACGCAGTATTTT CASSTRGSGGASTDTQYF
TRBJ2-3 TRBV30 NA NA TGTGCCTGGACGGTAGGGGGCACAGATACGCAGTATTTT CAWTVGGTDTQYF
TRBJ1-2 TRBV25-1 NA TRBD1 TGTGCCAGCAGTGGTGCCGGGACAGGTGCTAACTATGGCTACACCTTC CASSGAGTGANYGYTF
TRBJ2-7 TRBV7-2 few TRBD2 TGTGCCAGCAGCCTCCGACTAGCGGGACGACCTTACGAGCAGTACTTC CASSLRLAGRPYEQYF
TRBJ2-6 TRBV18 NA NA TGTGCCAGCTCTGGCTCTGGGGCCAACGTCCTGACTTTC CASSGSGANVLTF
TRBJ2-1 TRBV2 many TRBD1 TGTGCCAGCAGAGGAGGACAGGGAGAGCAGTTCTTC CASRGGQGEQFF
TRBJ2-4 TRBV2 NA TRBD2 TGTGCCAGCAGTGCGGGGGGAAAAAACATTCAGTACTTC CASSAGGKNIQYF
TRBJ2-2 TRBV4-1 NA NA TGCGCCAGCAGGGAACAGGGAAGGAACACCGGGGAGCTGTTTTTT CASREQGRNTGELFF
TRBJ1-6 TRBV25-1 few NA TGTGCCAGCAGGATACGGGCCGATAATTCACCCCTCCACTTT CASRIRADNSPLHF
TRBJ2-2 TRBV18 NA TRBD1 TGTGCCAGCTCAAGGGACAGCACGAACACCGGGGAGCTGTTTTTT CASSRDSTNTGELFF
TRBJ1-1 TRBV5-6 NA NA TGTGCCAGCAGCCCGGACCTGGGGCCAATGAACACTGAAGCTTTCTTT CASSPDLGPMNTEAFF
TRBJ2-7 TRBV19 once NA TGTGCCAGTAGTATGAGAGCGGTCTCCTACGAGCAGTACTTC CASSMRAVSYEQYF
TRBJ1-2 TRBV7-7 NA NA TGTGCTAGCAACCACCCACAGGGAAACTATGGCTACACCTTC CASNHPQGNYGYTF
TRBJ1-4 TRBV21-1 NA NA TGTGCCAGTTTACCCCCAACTAATGAAAAACTGTTTTTT CASLPPTNEKLFF
TRBJ2-3 TRBV9 NA NA TGTGCCAGCAGCATAGCGGAGGGCTTCACAGATACGCAGTATTTT CASSIAEGFTDTQYF
TRBJ2-3 TRBV11-3 few TRBD2 TGTGCCAGCAGTCGACTGGCGGGAGGAGTAGATACGCAGTATTTT CASSRLAGGVDTQYF
TRBJ2-2 TRBV4-2 NA NA TGTGCCAGCAGCCTTGACTCGGGCGGGGAGCTGTTTTTT CASSLDSGGELFF
TRBJ2-6 TRBV9 few NA TGTGCCAGCAGCGTCCCCTCTGGGGCCAACGTCCTGACTTTC CASSVPSGANVLTF
TRBJ1-4 TRBV5-1 few TRBD1 TGCGCCAGCAGCTTGGACAGGGGCCGGATTGGGCTGTTTTTT CASSLDRGRIGLFF
TRBJ2-1 TRBV10-3 NA NA TGTGCCATCAGTTCGCCCCCTGGCGGGCGGCAGAATGAGCAGTTCTTC CAISSPPGGRQNEQFF
TRBJ1-6 TRBV6-1 few NA TGTGCCAGCACTCAGGGGCTGGCCCTCCACTTT CASTQGLALHF
TRBJ1-6 TRBV9 few TRBD1 TGTGCCAGCAGCGGGACAGGTCTCGGCAATTCACCCCTCCACTTT CASSGTGLGNSPLHF
TRBJ2-1 TRBV29-1 few TRBD2 TGCAGCGTTGAGGGAATAGCGGGGAGCTCCTACAATGAGCAGTTCTTC CSVEGIAGSSYNEQFF
TRBJ2-5 TRBV7-2 few NA TGTGCCAGCAGCATTGAAGAGACCCAGTACTTC CASSIEETQYF
TRBJ2-1 TRBV7-3 few TRBD2 TGTGCCAGCAGCTTATTGGCGCTAGCGGGAGTAAATGAGCAGTTCTTC CASSLLALAGVNEQFF
TRBJ1-4 TRBV5-1 NA TRBD1 TGCGCCAGCAGTTCGACAGGGAAACTCGATGAAAAACTGTTTTTT CASSSTGKLDEKLFF
TRBJ2-1 TRBV14 many NA TGTGCCAGCAGCCAAGATTTGGTCAGGGTGGATGAGCAGTTCTTC CASSQDLVRVDEQFF
TRBJ1-2 TRBV30 few TRBD1 TGTGCCTGGAGTGCTGGACAGGGCCTCTATGGCTACACCTTC CAWSAGQGLYGYTF
TRBJ2-3 TRBV7-2 NA NA TGTGCCAGCAGCTCCCAATCAGAAACTAGCACAGATACGCAGTATTTT CASSSQSETSTDTQYF
TRBJ2-3 TRBV9 NA NA TGTGCCAGCAGCTTCGACAGGCCGGGCACAGATACGCAGTATTTT CASSFDRPGTDTQYF
TRBJ1-1 TRBV20-1 NA NA TGCAGTGCTGGACCGAACACTGAAGCTTTCTTT CSAGPNTEAFF
TRBJ2-7 TRBV27 NA TRBD1 TGTGCCAGCATCAACCTCGGGACAGGGGGCAGGGAGCAGTACTTC CASINLGTGGREQYF
TRBJ2-1 TRBV10-3 few NA TGTGCCATCAGTGAGGGTGCAGGACCAGGCAATGAGCAGTTCTTC CAISEGAGPGNEQFF
TRBJ2-2 TRBV7-2 NA NA TGTGCCAGCAGCTTGACGGGGAACACCGGGGAGCTGTTTTTT CASSLTGNTGELFF
TRBJ2-3 TRBV14 few TRBD1 TGTGCCAGCAGCCAAACCAGGGGGCCGAGCACAGATACGCAGTATTTT CASSQTRGPSTDTQYF
TRBJ1-2 TRBV4-3 few TRBD1 TGCGCCAGCAGCCAAGCTCCCAGGGGGCTATTCTATGGCTACACCTTC CASSQAPRGLFYGYTF
TRBJ1-3 TRBV5-1 NA NA TGCGCCAGCAGCTTGGCTGGAGGAAACACCATATATTTT CASSLAGGNTIYF
TRBJ2-7 TRBV5-1 NA NA TGCGCCAGCAGCTTGGATCAGCGGTCAAGCTCCTACGAGCAGTACTTC CASSLDQRSSSYEQYF
TRBJ2-4 TRBV4-3 NA NA TGCGCCAGCAGCCATTTGATGGGGGGAATCGCCAAAAACATTCAGTACTTC CASSHLMGGIAKNIQYF
TRBJ2-4 TRBV13 many NA TGTGCCAGCAGCTTCAACCAAAACATTCAGTACTTC CASSFNQNIQYF
TRBJ2-6 TRBV7-2 few NA TGTGCCAGCAGCTTAGCGGGGACCGGGGCCAACGTCCTGACTTTC CASSLAGTGANVLTF
TRBJ2-7 TRBV29-1 NA NA TGCAGCGTGGCTGCAGAATACGAGCAGTACTTC CSVAAEYEQYF
TRBJ2-6 TRBV18 many NA TGTGCCAGCTCACCTTCTGGGGCCAACGTCCTGACTTTC CASSPSGANVLTF
TRBJ2-2 TRBV2 many NA TGTGCCAGCAGCGACCCGAATCCCGGGGAGCTGTTTTTT CASSDPNPGELFF
TRBJ2-2 TRBV29-1 few NA TGCAGCGCCGCCCGGGACGGACAGAACACCGGGGAGCTGTTTTTT CSAARDGQNTGELFF
TRBJ2-5 TRBV11-1 few TRBD1 TGTGCCAGCAGACCCTCCGGGACAGGGGGCTCAGAGACCCAGTACTTC CASRPSGTGGSETQYF
TRBJ1-1 TRBV19 few NA TGTGCCAGTATCTCGTGGGCTTACACTGAAGCTTTCTTT CASISWAYTEAFF
TRBJ1-1 TRBV7-9 few TRBD1 TGTGCCAGCAGCACGACCCCGGGACAGGGGAGGACTGAAGCTTTCTTT CASSTTPGQGRTEAFF
TRBJ2-6 TRBV1 NA NA TGCACCAGCAGCCAGGACAGGGAGGACTCTGGGGCCAACGTCCTGACTTTC CTSSQDREDSGANVLTF
TRBJ1-4 TRBV9 NA NA TGTGCCAGCAGCGCGGACGGCCCTAATGAGAAACTGTTTTTT CASSADGPNEKLFF
TRBJ2-5 TRBV2 NA NA TGTGCCAGCGGGAGAGAGACCCAGTACTTC CASGRETQYF
TRBJ2-5 TRBV6-5 few TRBD1 TGTGCCAGCAGTTATTCTGGGACAGGGGAGACCCAGTACTTC CASSYSGTGETQYF
TRBJ2-5 TRBV7-2 few NA TGTGCCAGCAGCTTAGCGGTGGAGACCCAGTACTTC CASSLAVETQYF
TRBJ2-7 TRBV15 NA NA TGTGCCACCAGCAGAGATATGCAGGAAGAGCAGTACTTC CATSRDMQEEQYF
TRBJ2-1 TRBV11-1 few NA TGTGCCAGCAGCTTAAGACTAGTCTTGGTAGGGGATGAGCAGTTCTTC CASSLRLVLVGDEQFF
TRBJ1-2 TRBV7-8 NA NA TGTGCCAGCAGCTTAGCGGTAGGGGCCTATGGCTACACCTTC CASSLAVGAYGYTF